This T cell receptor beta chain was identified in a study of cytomegalovirus exposure and HLA in healthy donors. Findings and limits, study-wide: A later analysis associated some 16,000 TCR beta sequences with HLA alleles at a 0.05 false discovery rate.

PCR employed 60 Vbeta and 13 Jbeta primers. Sequencing used immunoSEQ multiplex PCR; TCRdb keeps in-frame clones, though not all of them. The sample includes under 200,000 clones, 70% to 80% of them seen just once. V dropped 7 bases and J dropped 6 bases, with 22 bases sitting between them. This CDR3 has 16 residues. The germline gives CDR1 MNHEY, CDR2 SMNVEV (reference sequence). Details on this clone: Its antigen is undetermined.

This clonotype was sampled from a man between 35 and 55 years old in good health and CMV-seronegative. Sequenced sample: PBMCs. The chain carries TRBV27 and TRBJ2-1; TRBD2 is a possible D gene (7 bases). The CDR3 loop reads CASTPGGLAVGNEQFF. DNA for the CDR3: TGTGCCAGCACCCCCGGGGGGCTAGCGGTGGGCAATGAGCAGTTCTTC.